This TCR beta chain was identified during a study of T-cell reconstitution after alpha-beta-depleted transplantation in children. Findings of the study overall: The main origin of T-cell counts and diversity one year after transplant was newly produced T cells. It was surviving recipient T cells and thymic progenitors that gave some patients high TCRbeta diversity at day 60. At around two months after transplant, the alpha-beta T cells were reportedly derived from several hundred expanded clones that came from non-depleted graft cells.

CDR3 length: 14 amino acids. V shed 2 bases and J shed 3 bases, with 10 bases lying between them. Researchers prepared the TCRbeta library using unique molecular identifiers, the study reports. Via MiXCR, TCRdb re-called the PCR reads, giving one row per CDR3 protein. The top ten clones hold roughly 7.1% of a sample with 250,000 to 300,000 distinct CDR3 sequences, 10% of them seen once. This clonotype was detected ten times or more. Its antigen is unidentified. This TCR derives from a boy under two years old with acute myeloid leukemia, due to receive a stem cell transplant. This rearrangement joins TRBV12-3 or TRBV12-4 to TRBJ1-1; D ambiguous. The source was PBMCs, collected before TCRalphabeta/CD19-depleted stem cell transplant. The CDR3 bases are TGTGCCAGCAGTTTATGGGCCAAATACACTGAAGCTTTCTTT. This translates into CASSLWAKYTEAFF.